These 8 T cell receptor beta chains were all obtained from the same sample, sequenced in a study of T cells in Graves' hyperthyroidism and ophthalmopathy. The source material, RNA transcripts, was used to amplify TCR beta CDR3 regions. In the first-round RT-PCR of the TCR CDR3, the HTBI primer set was used. TCRdb re-called the multiplex PCR reads through MiXCR, storing one row per CDR3 protein. The repertoire holds 310,000 or so distinct CDR3 sequences, approximately 15% seen once, with just over 55% in the top ten. Input material: blood. Source of these receptors: an older woman with Graves' ophthalmopathy.

This clonotype has more than one count but fewer than ten. J is TRBJ1-6 and V is TRBV7-3, with a weak D call TRBD1 (5 bases). V shed 4 bases and J shed 11 bases, with 12 bases lying between them. The CDR3 runs to 13 residues. From germline, CDR1 is SGHTA and CDR2 FQGTGA. CDR3 protein: CASSSGGLTPLHF. The CDR3 nucleotides are TGTGCCAGCAGCTCGGGGGGTTTGACACCCCTCCACTTT.

The table lists this clonotype with many counts. This chain links TRBV28 with TRBJ1-3; possibly TRBD1 for D (5 bases). Trimming left V 3 bases short and J 0 bases short, with 12 bases between. Germline V gene sequence: CDR1 MDHEN, CDR2 SYDVKM. The CDR3 sequence is 16 residues long. CDR3 amino acids: CASSFHRTLSGNTIYF. DNA of the CDR3: TGTGCCAGCAGTTTCCACAGGACCCTCTCTGGAAACACCATATATTTT.

The chain is built from TRBV12-5 and TRBJ2-7; 8 positions match TRBD2. CDR1 LGHNT and CDR2 FRNRAP come from the germline V gene. V was pared by 7 bases and J by 3 bases, with 5 bases of the junction left unmatched. This CDR3 has 13 residues. CDR3 coding DNA: TGTGCTAGTGACGACGGGGGGGTCTACGAGCAGTACTTC. Protein sequence: CASDDGGVYEQYF.

This clonotype was seen repeatedly, ten times or more. The chain joins TRBV7-2 to TRBJ1-1; 7 positions agree with TRBD1. V gave up 3 bases and J gave up 11 bases; unmatched junction bases: 18. Germline assignment: CDR1 SGHTA and CDR2 FQGNSA. The CDR3 is 16 amino acids. CDR3: CASSLWEQGFRGGAFF. CDR3 DNA sequence: TGTGCCAGCAGCTTGTGGGAACAGGGGTTTCGTGGTGGGGCTTTCTTT.

DNA for the CDR3: TGCAGTGCTAGAGACCGGAGGGAGCTGTTTTTT. Encoded protein: CSARDRRELFF. The chain has TRBV20-1 and TRBJ2-2; D is uncertain. V dropped 0 bases and J dropped 9 bases, with 5 bases sitting between them. CDR1 and CDR2 from the germline V gene are DFQATT and SNEGSKA (reference sequence). This CDR3 comprises 11 residues.

At least ten counts were recorded for this clonotype. The genes are TRBV5-1 and TRBJ2-1; TRBD1 is a possible D gene (6 bases). V shed 2 bases and J shed 1 base, with 13 bases lying between them. Germline values: CDR1 SGHRS, CDR2 YFSETQ. This CDR3 comprises 16 residues. The chain's CDR3 is CASSLGGIRSYNEQFF. The CDR3 DNA reads as TGCGCCAGCAGCTTAGGGGGTATCAGATCCTACAATGAGCAGTTCTTC.

In regard to this clonotype: One base away lies a much larger clone, so this may be a sequencing read error. The DNA for the CDR3 is TGTGCCAGCAGTGAAACGTTTGGGCAGTTCTTC. Protein product: CASSETFGQFF. The gene calls are TRBV6-1 and TRBJ2-1; D not certain. The germline V and J ends were trimmed by 2 bases and 12 bases, with 8 bases remaining between them. The CDR3 has 11 amino acids. Germline V gene data show CDR1 as MNHNS and CDR2 as SASEGT.

This clonotype occurred many times. The chain combines TRBV24-1 with TRBJ1-2, with D possibly matching TRBD1 (5 bases). The CDR3 sequence is 14 residues long. CDR1 and CDR2 from the germline V gene are KGHDR and SFDVKD. V gave up 3 bases and J gave up 9 bases, with 16 bases separating them. The CDR3 protein is CATSDPGTSLRYTF. Here the CDR3 DNA reads TGTGCCACCAGTGATCCTGGGACGTCCCTCCGCTACACCTTC.